These 15 T cell receptor beta chains came from one sample sequenced in a study of T cells in Graves' hyperthyroidism and ophthalmopathy. The source material, RNA transcripts, was used to amplify TCR beta CDR3 regions. During a first-round RT-PCR of the TCR CDR3, the HTBI primer set was used. TCRdb re-called the multiplex PCR reads through MiXCR, storing one row per CDR3 protein. The sample holds a few hundred thousand distinct CDR3 sequences, around 20% seen once. The sample consisted of blood. Receptors originate from a woman in her 50s with Graves' hyperthyroidism.

This clonotype has at least ten counts. V gene TRBV9 combines with J gene TRBJ2-2; D ambiguous. The V end was cut by 0 bases, the J end by 1 base, with 16 bases between. Germline V CDR1 and CDR2: SGDLS, YYNGEE. CDR3 length: 18 amino acids. In nucleotides, the CDR3 is TGTGCCAGCAGCGTAGAGCTCATTCGTCCGGGGAACACCGGGGAGCTGTTTTTT. Protein: CASSVELIRPGNTGELFF.

The chain has TRBV11-2 and TRBJ1-1; 10 bases fit TRBD1. The trim removed 5 bases at V and 5 bases at J, leaving 14 bases unmatched. Germline CDR1 is SGHAT and CDR2 is FQNNGV. CDR3 length: 17 residues. The chain's CDR3 is CASSRRVGTGDGTEAFF. The CDR3, as DNA: TGTGCCAGCAGCCGCCGGGTGGGGACAGGGGATGGGACTGAAGCTTTCTTT. Drawing the rest from reference TRBV11-2 and TRBJ1-1, the complete variable domain is EAGVAQSPRYKIIEKRQSVAFWCNPISGHATLYWYQQILGQGPKLLIQFQNNGVVDDSQLPKDRFSAERLKGVDSTLKIQPAKLEDSAVYLCASSRRVGTGDGTEAFFGQGTRLTVV.

V usage is TRBV29-1 and J usage is TRBJ1-2, with D possibly TRBD1 on 5 matching bases. The CDR3 consists of 14 residues. Germline V gene data show CDR1 as SQVTM and CDR2 as ANQGSEA. V lost 0 bases and J lost 3, with 11 bases in between. The CDR3 loop is CSVEDPTVYYGYTF. In DNA form, the CDR3 reads TGCAGCGTTGAAGACCCGACAGTGTACTATGGCTACACCTTC.

The chain employs TRBV7-8 and TRBJ2-5, with a possible D match to TRBD1 (5 bases). Trimming removed 7 bases from V and 4 bases from J, with 19 bases in between. Germline CDR1 reads SGHVS; CDR2 reads FQNEAQ. This CDR3 is 15 amino acids long. The chain's CDR3 is CASNQAGAKRETQYF. In DNA form, the CDR3 reads TGTGCCAGCAACCAAGCTGGGGCTAAGAGAGAGACCCAGTACTTC.

This clonotype has a count of ten or more. CDR3 DNA: TGTGCCAGCAGTGTTCTGACCTCGGCCGGGGAGCTGTTTTTT. Translated, it gives CASSVLTSAGELFF. This chain links TRBV2 with TRBJ2-2; D is unclear. V lost 4 bases and J lost 6, with 12 bases in between. Germline CDR1 reads SNHLY; CDR2 reads FYNNEI. The CDR3 length is 14 residues. Filled out from reference TRBV2 and TRBJ2-2, the complete variable domain reads EPEVTQTPSHQVTQMGQEVILRCVPISNHLYFYWYRQILGQKVEFLVSFYNNEISEKSEIFDDQFSVERPDGSNFTLKIRSTKLEDSAMYFCASSVLTSAGELFFGEGSRLTVL.

The chain links TRBV19 to TRBJ1-2, with D unclear. The CDR3 is made up of 14 amino acids. Trimming left V 6 bases short and J 3 bases short, with 14 bases between. CDR1 and CDR2 from the germline V gene are LNHDA and SQIVND (reference sequence). Here the CDR3 reads CASSPLRSDYGYTF. In nucleotides, the CDR3 is TGTGCCAGTAGCCCTCTTAGGTCAGACTATGGCTACACCTTC.

This clonotype has a handful of counts. The chain links TRBV20-1 to TRBJ2-3, with unresolved D. The CDR3 length is 16 residues. Trimming left V 0 bases short and J 0 bases short, with 13 bases between. Germline assignment: CDR1 DFQATT and CDR2 SNEGSKA (reference sequence). The CDR3 loop is CSARDAGFTSTDTQYF. CDR3 nucleotides: TGCAGTGCTAGAGACGCCGGATTCACTAGCACAGATACGCAGTATTTT.

This clonotype was seen many times. The chain couples TRBV11-3 to TRBJ2-1; D not resolved. The V end lost 5 bases, the J end lost 3 bases, and 14 bases lay between the germline ends. Germline values: CDR1 SGHNT, CDR2 YENEEA. The CDR3 spans 15 residues. CDR3 loop: CASSHWKGIYNEQFF. The CDR3 coding sequence is TGTGCCAGCAGCCACTGGAAGGGTATCTACAATGAGCAGTTCTTC.

The CDR3 loop is CAISEIQGLGYGYTF. In DNA form, the CDR3 reads TGTGCCATCAGTGAAATACAGGGACTCGGCTATGGCTACACCTTC. The chain carries TRBV10-3 and TRBJ1-2, with a tentative D call TRBD1 (6 bases). Trimming cost V 3 bases and J 4 bases, with 15 bases left between them. The germline CDR1 and CDR2 sequences are ENHRY and SYGVKD. The CDR3 is made up of 15 amino acids.

This clonotype appeared many times. The chain carries TRBV12-3 or TRBV12-4 and TRBJ2-3, with TRBD1 matching 8 bases. CDR3 length: 15 residues. V gave up 6 bases and J gave up 2 bases; unmatched junction bases: 7. In DNA, the CDR3 is TGTGCCAGCAGCCCGGGGACAGGACTCACAGATACGCAGTATTTT. This codes for CASSPGTGLTDTQYF.

This clonotype has a count of ten or more. V is TRBV20-1 and J is TRBJ1-5; no reliable D call. CDR3 length equals 13 residues. Germline V lookup: CDR1 DFQATT, CDR2 SNEGSKA (reference sequence). The V and J ends lost 5 bases and 2 bases respectively, with 10 bases between them. CDR3 sequence (DNA): TGCAGTGCTTTAAGGACGGGCAATCAGCCCCAGCATTTT. Amino acid sequence: CSALRTGNQPQHF.

This clonotype occurred many times. Sequence at one end of the junction differs from germline and may be a read error. The CDR3 spells CASSLVPSSNEQFF. For the CDR3, the DNA is TGTGCCAGCAGCTTAGTACCGTCCTCCAATGAGCAGTTCTTC. J is TRBJ2-1 and V is TRBV11-2; D call uncertain. The germline V gene encodes CDR1 SGHAT and CDR2 FQNNGV. The CDR3 loop spans 14 amino acids.

This clonotype was observed a few times. The rearrangement links TRBV6-1 to TRBJ1-1, with D possibly TRBD1 on 6 matching bases. Per germline, CDR1 MNHNS and CDR2 SASEGT. Trimming took off 10 bases at V and 7 bases at J, with 13 bases between the two ends. The CDR3 is 11 amino acids. CDR3 nucleotides: TGTGCCACCCACCGGGACATTGAAGCTTTCTTT. Protein product: CATHRDIEAFF.

This chain connects TRBV3-1 to TRBJ2-7, with 10 bases identical to TRBD2. The CDR3 has 17 residues. Losses at the gene ends were 1 base for V and 0 bases for J; bases not matched to a gene: 6. Per germline, CDR1 LGHDT and CDR2 YNNKEL (reference sequence). The CDR3 DNA reads TGTGCCAGCAGCCAAGCCTCGGGACTAGCGTCCTCCTACGAGCAGTACTTC. This encodes CASSQASGLASSYEQYF.

Ten or more counts support this clonotype. V is TRBV30 and J is TRBJ1-3; TRBD1 is a possible D gene (5 bases). The V and J ends lost 2 bases and 2 bases respectively, with 13 bases between them. The CDR3 has 15 amino acids. CDR1 and CDR2 (germline): GTSNPN, SVGIG (reference sequence). The CDR3 sequence is CAWSWGTNTGNTIYF. The CDR3 nucleotides are TGTGCCTGGAGTTGGGGGACCAATACTGGAAACACCATATATTTT. The full variable domain, completed using reference TRBV30 and TRBJ1-3, is SQTIHQWPATLVQPVGSPLSLECTVEGTSNPNLYWYRQAAGRGLQLLFYSVGIGQISSEVPQNLSASRPQDRQFILSSKKLLLSDSGFYLCAWSWGTNTGNTIYFGEGSWLTVV.